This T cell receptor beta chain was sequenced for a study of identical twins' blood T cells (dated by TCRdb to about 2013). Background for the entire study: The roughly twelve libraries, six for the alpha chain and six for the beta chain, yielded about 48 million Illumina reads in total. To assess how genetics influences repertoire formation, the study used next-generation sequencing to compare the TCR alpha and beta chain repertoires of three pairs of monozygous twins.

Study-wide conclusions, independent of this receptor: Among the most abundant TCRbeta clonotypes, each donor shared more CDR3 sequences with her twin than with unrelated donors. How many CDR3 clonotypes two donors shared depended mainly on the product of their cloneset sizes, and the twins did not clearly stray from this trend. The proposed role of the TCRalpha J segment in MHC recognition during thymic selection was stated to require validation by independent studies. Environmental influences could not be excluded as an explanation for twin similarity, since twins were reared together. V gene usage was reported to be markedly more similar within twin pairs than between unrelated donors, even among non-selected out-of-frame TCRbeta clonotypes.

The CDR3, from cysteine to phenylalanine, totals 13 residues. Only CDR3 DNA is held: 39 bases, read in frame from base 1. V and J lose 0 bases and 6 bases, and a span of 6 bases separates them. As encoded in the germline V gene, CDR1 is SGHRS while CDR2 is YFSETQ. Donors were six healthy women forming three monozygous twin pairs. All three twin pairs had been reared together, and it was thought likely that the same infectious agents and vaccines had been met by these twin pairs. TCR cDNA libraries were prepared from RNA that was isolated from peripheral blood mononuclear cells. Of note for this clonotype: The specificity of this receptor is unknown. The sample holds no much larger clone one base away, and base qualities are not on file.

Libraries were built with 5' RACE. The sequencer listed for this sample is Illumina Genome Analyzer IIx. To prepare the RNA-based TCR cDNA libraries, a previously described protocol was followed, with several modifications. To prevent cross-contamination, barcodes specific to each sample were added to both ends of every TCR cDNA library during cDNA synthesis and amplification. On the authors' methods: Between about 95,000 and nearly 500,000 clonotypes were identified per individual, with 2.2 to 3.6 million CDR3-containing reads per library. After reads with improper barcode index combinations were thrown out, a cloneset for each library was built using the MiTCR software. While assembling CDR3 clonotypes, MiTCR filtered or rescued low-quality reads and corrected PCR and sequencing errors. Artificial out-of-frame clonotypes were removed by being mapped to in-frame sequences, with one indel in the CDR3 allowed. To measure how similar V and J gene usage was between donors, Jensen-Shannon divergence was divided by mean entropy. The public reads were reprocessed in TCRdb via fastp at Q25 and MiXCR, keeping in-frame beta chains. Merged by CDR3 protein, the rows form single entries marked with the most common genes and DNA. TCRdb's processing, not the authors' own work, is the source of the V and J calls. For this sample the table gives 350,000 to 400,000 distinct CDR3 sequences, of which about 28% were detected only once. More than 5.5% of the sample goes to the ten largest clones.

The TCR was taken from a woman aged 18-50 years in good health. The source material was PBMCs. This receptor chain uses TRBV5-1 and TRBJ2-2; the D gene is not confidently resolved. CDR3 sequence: CASSLDPPGELFF. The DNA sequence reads TGCGCCAGCAGCTTGGATCCACCCGGGGAGCTGTTTTTT.